The entry below gives a single TCR beta chain sequence along with its context. The CDR3 has 15 amino acids. Trimming shortened V by 0 bases and J by 8 bases, and 13 bases separated the two germline ends. CDR1 is MGHRA, CDR2 YSYEKL, per germline. This sample is drawn from a study of blood T cell repertoires in COVID-19. Study background: Researchers got acute and convalescent COVID-19 samples from the United States, Italy and Spain.

Grouping used clinical history reported by participants in a survey and questionnaire. Under the authors' procedure: Reference gene primer amplification gave nucleated cell count estimates. Profiled with immunoSEQ multiplex PCR; TCRdb holds only in-frame clones, not every one. Clonal size and the V and J genes are those of that table, whereas D and trimming came from the DNA. Of about 160,000 clones detected, 65% to 85% appear once; the ten largest clones hold roughly 4%. This TCR derives from a woman aged 50 to 60 in a cohort exposed to, infected with or recovered from COVID-19 (not recorded which). Sequenced sample: PBMCs or T cells enriched from blood (not recorded which). The chain employs TRBV4-1 and TRBJ1-4, with TRBD1 as a possible D gene (6 bases). CDR3 nucleotides: TGCGCCAGCAGCCAAGAACACAGGGAAGGGGAAAAACTGTTTTTT. Translated, it gives CASSQEHREGEKLFF.